This T cell receptor (beta chain) was captured by sequencing in a study of T-cell memory formation after mild COVID-19 (dated by TCRdb to the early 2020s). Notes on the research overall: TCR sequence clusters from the two donors were found to be largely donor specific. In a couple of donors, T-cell clones that expanded and contracted after mild COVID-19 were followed by sequencing TCRalpha and TCRbeta repertoires longitudinally. Two young, previously healthy adult volunteers, one female and one male, were included in the cohort.

From the cysteine up to the phenylalanine, the CDR3 has a length of 13 residues. Kept here is only the CDR3 DNA, which spans 39 bases and is read in frame from base 1. The germline V gene gives CDR1 as SGHRS and CDR2 as YFSETQ. This clonotype has only a few counts. Its specific antigen is unknown. One end of the junction does not line up with germline, which may come from a read error. For sequencing, an Illumina NovaSeq 6000 was employed. Using 5'RACE with constant-segment primers, TCRalpha and TCRbeta cDNA libraries were constructed, with sample barcodes and unique molecular identifiers added in the process. RNA was extracted from every sample with Trizol reagent. Amplification of the libraries took two PCR steps, and the second step added a second sample barcode plus Illumina TruSeq adapters. Libraries were sequenced on an Illumina NovaSeq with 2 x 150 bp paired-end reads. In the original analysis: Reads were demultiplexed and collapsed into UMI-guided consensus sequences with migec v1.2.7. Using mixcr v2.1.11, UMI consensuses were aligned to TRA and TRB V and J templates and then assembled into clonotypes. A clonotype was counted as expanded or contracted only when both edgeR and NoisET called the clonotype significant, with the noise models trained on biological replicates. For edgeR calls, a false discovery rate-adjusted p below 0.01 and a log2 fold-change threshold of 1 were applied. As an exploratory analysis of dynamics, max-normalized trajectories of the 1000 most abundant clonotypes were examined by PCA with hierarchical clustering. Separately sequenced CD4+ and CD8+ repertoires were used to assign the CD4 or CD8 phenotype of responding clones. TCRdb trimmed public reads at Q25 via fastp, called clones via MiXCR and kept in-frame beta chains. Entries that share a CDR3 protein sequence are merged under the most common genes and DNA. The V and J calls follow TCRdb's processing rather than the paper's. A total of 300,000 to 350,000 distinct CDR3 sequences appear in this sample, approximately 15% of them only once. Clones ranked in the top ten supply approximately 22% of the sample.

What the study reported, not specific to this receptor: SARS-CoV-2 specificity of the second-wave clones peaking on day 37 was not confirmed. Contracting CD4+ clones were located mainly in the CM and EM memory subsets, whereas CD8+ clones were found to be enriched in EMRA. Clones that contracted from day 15 to 85 showed balanced CD4/CD8 phenotypes, whereas a second wave of clones that expanded from day 15 to 37 leaned towards CD4+. Some responding clones were detected in pre-infection memory, suggesting pre-existing cross-reactive memory T cells joined the SARS-CoV-2 response. The study covered only a couple of mild cases, and larger cohorts including severe cases with pre-infection samples were considered necessary.

Ficoll-Paque density gradient centrifugation was the method used to isolate PBMCs. Recombination connected TRBV5-1 to TRBJ2-5, with the D gene not confidently named. This TCR was sampled from a young man who had mild COVID-19 (a few samples of this study predate the infection). The sample titles of this study are shuffled in the database, so cell type and time point are left out; the donor was told from shared clones. Sequences were obtained from PBMCs or a T cell subset sorted from them (not recorded which). Here is the DNA: TGCGCCAGCAGTTTGGTCCAATGGGAGACCCAGTACTTC. This gives the protein CASSLVQWETQYF.